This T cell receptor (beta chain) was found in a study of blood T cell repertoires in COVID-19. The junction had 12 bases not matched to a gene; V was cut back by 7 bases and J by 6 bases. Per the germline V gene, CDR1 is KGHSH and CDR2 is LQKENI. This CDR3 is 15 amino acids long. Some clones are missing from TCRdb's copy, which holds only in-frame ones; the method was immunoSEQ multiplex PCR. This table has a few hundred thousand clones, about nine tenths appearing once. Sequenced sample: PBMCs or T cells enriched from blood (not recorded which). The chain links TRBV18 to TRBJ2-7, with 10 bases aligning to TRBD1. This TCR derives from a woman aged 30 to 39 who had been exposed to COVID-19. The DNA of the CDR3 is TGTGCCAGCTTACCGCGGACAGGGGGTTTCCTCGAGCAGTACTTC. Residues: CASLPRTGGFLEQYF.